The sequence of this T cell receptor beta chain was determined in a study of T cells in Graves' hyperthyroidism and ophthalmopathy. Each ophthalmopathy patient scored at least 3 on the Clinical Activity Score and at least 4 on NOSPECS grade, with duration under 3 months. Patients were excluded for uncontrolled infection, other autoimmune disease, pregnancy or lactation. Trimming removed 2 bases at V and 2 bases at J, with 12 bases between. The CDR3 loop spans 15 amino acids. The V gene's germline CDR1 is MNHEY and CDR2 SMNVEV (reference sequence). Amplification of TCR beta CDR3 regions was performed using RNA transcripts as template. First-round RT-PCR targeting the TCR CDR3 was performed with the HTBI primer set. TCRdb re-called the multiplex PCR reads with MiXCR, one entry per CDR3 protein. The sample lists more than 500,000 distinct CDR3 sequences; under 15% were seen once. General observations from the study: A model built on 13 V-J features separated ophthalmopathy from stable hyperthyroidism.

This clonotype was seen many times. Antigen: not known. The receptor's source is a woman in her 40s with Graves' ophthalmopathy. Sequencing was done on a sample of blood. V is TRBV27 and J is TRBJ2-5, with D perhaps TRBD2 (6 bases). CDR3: CASSLRASAQETQYF. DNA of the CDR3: TGTGCCAGCAGTTTAAGGGCTAGCGCACAAGAGACCCAGTACTTC.